The 2 T cell receptor beta chains below come from one sample, sequenced in a study of T cells in Graves' hyperthyroidism and ophthalmopathy. Using RNA transcripts as the source, TCR beta CDR3 regions were amplified. HTBI primers were the set used in a first-round RT-PCR of the TCR CDR3. A single record per CDR3 protein comes from TCRdb applying MiXCR to the multiplex PCR reads. The sample contains hundreds of thousands of distinct CDR3 sequences, around 45% of which appear only once. What was sequenced was peripheral blood or thyroid tissue (not recorded which). The receptor set was obtained from a woman aged 18-30 years with Graves' hyperthyroidism.

With regard to this clonotype: One end of the junction fails to match germline, which may point to a read error. The gene calls are TRBV29-1 and TRBJ1-4; D is unresolved. CDR1 and CDR2 (germline): SQVTM, ANQGSEA. This CDR3 region has 14 residues. CDR3 DNA: TGCGGCGTTGAAGTAGATACAACTAATGAAAAACTGTTTTTT. Its translation: CGVEVDTTNEKLFF.

The chain has TRBV10-3 and TRBJ1-6; no firm D call. This CDR3 spans 13 amino acids. V was trimmed by 10 bases and J by 4 bases, leaving 11 bases between them. Germline V gene data show CDR1 as ENHRY and CDR2 as SYGVKD. The CDR3 loop reads CASSPGYNSPLHF. The CDR3 region has the DNA TGTGCCAGCAGCCCAGGATATAATTCACCCCTCCACTTT.